This T cell receptor beta chain was captured in a study of cytomegalovirus exposure and HLA in healthy donors. Both 60 Vbeta primers and 13 Jbeta primers went into the PCR. Sequenced by immunoSEQ multiplex PCR; TCRdb stores in-frame clones only, minus some. The top ten clones hold 1.5% to 2% of a sample with about 150,000 clones, under 90% of them seen once. Germline V lookup: CDR1 SGHTA, CDR2 FQGNSA. The CDR3 has 15 residues. The TCR sequence derives from a man between 18 and 35 years old in good health and CMV-seronegative. Sequencing was performed on PBMCs. The gene calls are TRBV7-2 and TRBJ2-5; the match to TRBD2 covers 7 bases. The J call may be mistaken, given a closer DNA end match to TRBJ2-7. CDR3 sequence reads: CASSLGAGASREQYF. The CDR3 DNA is TGTGCCAGCAGCTTAGGGGCGGGAGCGTCTCGCGAGCAGTACTTC.